Presented here are 6 T cell receptor beta chains from one specimen sequenced in a study of shared clonotypes between healthy human individuals. Here immunoSEQ multiplex PCR was the method, and the copy in TCRdb shows in-frame clones only, minus some. Altogether about 1.1 million clones are present, around 78% being singletons, with the ten largest covering under 0.6%. The material sequenced was memory CD4+ T cells from PBMCs. Described subset: CD45RA-negative fraction. All receptors derive from a man aged 18 to 30 in good health. Some clones in this sample may be carry-over from other donors' samples.

Note on this clone: The same CDR3 can be traced to other DNA sequences in this sample. The rearrangement joins TRBV5-1 to TRBJ2-2; D gene uncertain. From germline, CDR1 is SGHRS and CDR2 YFSETQ. This CDR3 is built from 12 residues. Trimming removed 0 bases at V and 6 bases at J, with 3 bases between. The CDR3 reads CASSLGSGELFF. The CDR3 bases are TGCGCCAGCAGCTTGGGTTCCGGGGAGCTGTTTTTT.

The V gene is TRBV5-4, the J gene TRBJ1-2; tentatively, D is TRBD1 (5 bases). The V gene lost 4 bases and the J gene lost 3 bases, with 13 bases spanning the gap. Germline V gives CDR1 SGHNT, CDR2 YYREEE (reference sequence). The CDR3 runs to 14 residues. The DNA of the CDR3 is TGTGCCAGCAGCCAGTGGGGCACCCACTATGGCTACACCTTC. Amino acids: CASSQWGTHYGYTF.

This clone was counted a few times. The V call is TRBV11-3, the J call TRBJ2-2; D gene uncertain. The V end lost 2 bases, the J end lost 2 bases, and 9 bases lay between the germline ends. Germline values: CDR1 SGHNT, CDR2 YENEEA. The CDR3 is made up of 15 amino acids. Here the CDR3 reads CASSLSWGNTGELFF. The CDR3 DNA sequence: TGTGCCAGCAGCTTATCTTGGGGAAACACCGGGGAGCTGTTTTTT.

The chain uses TRBV11-3 and TRBJ2-7; 9 bases fit TRBD1. Germline V gives CDR1 SGHNT, CDR2 YENEEA. The CDR3 covers 13 residues. Trimming at V came to 1 base and at J to 10 bases, leaving 5 bases not matched to a gene. In nucleotides, the CDR3 is TGTGCCAGCAGCTTAGTGACAGGGGGGGCTCAGTACTTC. This translates into CASSLVTGGAQYF.

The rearrangement joins TRBV6-6 to TRBJ2-7, with D possibly called TRBD1 or TRBD2 (6 bases each). Deletions cut 2 bases from V and 1 base from J, with 9 bases between. Germline assignment: CDR1 MNHNY and CDR2 SVGAGI (reference sequence). The CDR3 is 14 residues long. CDR3 nucleotide sequence: TGTGCCAGCAGTTACAAGGGGGGTTCCTACGAGCAGTACTTC. Residues: CASSYKGGSYEQYF.

V usage is TRBV6-6 and J usage is TRBJ2-7; the D is unclear. This CDR3 has 14 residues. Germline loops: CDR1 MNHNY, CDR2 SVGAGI (reference sequence). V was shortened by 9 bases and J by 1 base, with 16 bases between the two germline ends. The CDR3 sequence is CASRLGKESYEQYF. CDR3 nucleotides: TGTGCCAGTCGCCTAGGTAAGGAGTCCTACGAGCAGTACTTC.